This is a list of T cell receptor beta chains from one sample in a study of T cells in Graves' hyperthyroidism and ophthalmopathy. A single record per CDR3 protein comes from TCRdb applying MiXCR to the multiplex PCR reads. The sample lists around 500,000 distinct CDR3 sequences, 20% to 25% occurring once. Sequenced: blood. The source of these receptors is a woman in her sixties or seventies with Graves' ophthalmopathy. Each CDR3 is given with its conserved first and last residue. The order of the fields is J gene, V gene, D gene, clone size, CDR3 protein, CDR3 DNA. The D gene is left open where the match is weak. Clone size is not always given. Where it is, it says once, few, many or a class for expanded clones.

j_gene: TRBJ1-1; v_gene: TRBV28; d_gene: TRBD1; abundance: many; CDR3aa: CASRRTGQMNTEAFF; CDR3nt: TGTGCCAGCAGGCGGACAGGCCAGATGAACACTGAAGCTTTCTTT
j_gene: TRBJ1-2; v_gene: TRBV30; d_gene: .; abundance: .; CDR3aa: CAWSTTRLSSEGLLNYGYTF; CDR3nt: TGTGCCTGGAGTACTACTCGGCTTTCGTCGGAGGGGTTACTTAACTATGGCTACACCTTC
j_gene: TRBJ1-1; v_gene: TRBV12-3/TRBV12-4; d_gene: TRBD1; abundance: many; CDR3aa: CASTLTGRTEAFF; CDR3nt: TGTGCCAGCACCCTGACAGGGAGGACTGAAGCTTTCTTT
j_gene: TRBJ1-6; v_gene: TRBV12-3/TRBV12-4; d_gene: .; abundance: .; CDR3aa: CASSFHSPLHF; CDR3nt: TGTGCCAGCAGTTTCCATTCACCCCTCCACTTT
j_gene: TRBJ2-3; v_gene: TRBV2; d_gene: .; abundance: many; CDR3aa: CATGGLLSTDTQYF; CDR3nt: TGTGCCACCGGAGGCCTCCTTAGCACAGATACGCAGTATTTT
j_gene: TRBJ2-1; v_gene: TRBV2; d_gene: .; abundance: many; CDR3aa: CASMRASYNEQFF; CDR3nt: TGTGCCAGCATGAGGGCGTCCTACAATGAGCAGTTCTTC
j_gene: TRBJ1-3; v_gene: TRBV7-2; d_gene: .; abundance: .; CDR3aa: CASSTGRAPRNTIYF; CDR3nt: TGTGCCAGCAGTACGGGACGGGCCCCCAGAAACACCATATATTTT
j_gene: TRBJ1-1; v_gene: TRBV11-1; d_gene: .; abundance: .; CDR3aa: CASSPLSGFARSTEAFF; CDR3nt: TGTGCCAGCAGCCCCCTTTCCGGGTTCGCGAGGAGCACTGAAGCTTTCTTT
j_gene: TRBJ2-7; v_gene: TRBV5-1; d_gene: .; abundance: few; CDR3aa: CASSLDRRRHEQYF; CDR3nt: TGCGCCAGCAGCTTGGACAGGAGACGCCACGAGCAGTACTTC
j_gene: TRBJ1-2; v_gene: TRBV7-8; d_gene: .; abundance: .; CDR3aa: CASSPSGADYGYTF; CDR3nt: TGTGCCAGCAGCCCCAGCGGGGCTGACTATGGCTACACCTTC